Listed below are T cell receptor beta chains from one sample, sequenced in a study of glioma-infiltrating T cells. TCRdb reprocessed the multiplex PCR reads via MiXCR and lists one record per CDR3 protein. Of about 180,000 distinct CDR3 sequences detected, over 40% appear once; the ten largest clones hold roughly 5.2%. Sequenced material: glioma tissue, nonneoplastic brain tissue, or PBMCs (not recorded which). These receptors were taken from a human donor with low-grade glioma or glioblastoma, undergoing nonglioma brain surgery, or in good health (not recorded which). The CDR3 runs from the conserved cysteine through the conserved F or W. The order of the fields is V gene, J gene, clone size, CDR3 protein. For some rows the clone size is stated as once, few or many, or as a class when expanded; others skip it.

v_call: TRBV9
j_call: TRBJ1-5
clone_size: few
cdr3_aa: CASSVGQPQHF

v_call: TRBV12-3/TRBV12-4
j_call: TRBJ2-1
clone_size: NA
cdr3_aa: CASSLSRRSYNEKFF

v_call: TRBV18
j_call: TRBJ2-7
clone_size: NA
cdr3_aa: CASKQRAATYEQYF

v_call: TRBV29-1
j_call: TRBJ2-7
clone_size: NA
cdr3_aa: CSVTGALSYEQYF

v_call: TRBV18
j_call: TRBJ1-2
clone_size: few
cdr3_aa: CASSLKTGPGYGYTF

v_call: TRBV2
j_call: TRBJ2-1
clone_size: medium-sized
cdr3_aa: CASSAGPNYNEQFF

v_call: TRBV6-1
j_call: TRBJ2-7
clone_size: many
cdr3_aa: CASTRQGAAQYF

v_call: TRBV3-1
j_call: TRBJ2-1
clone_size: NA
cdr3_aa: CASSQDKSPYNEQFF

v_call: TRBV12-3/TRBV12-4
j_call: TRBJ2-1
clone_size: NA
cdr3_aa: CASTPGADTYNEQFF

v_call: TRBV12-3/TRBV12-4
j_call: TRBJ2-3
clone_size: NA
cdr3_aa: CASSPQELAGVGTDTQYF

v_call: TRBV19
j_call: TRBJ2-1
clone_size: few
cdr3_aa: CASSSQGFSYNEQFF

v_call: TRBV27
j_call: TRBJ1-5
clone_size: many
cdr3_aa: CASSFGGEQPQHF

v_call: TRBV28
j_call: TRBJ1-2
clone_size: NA
cdr3_aa: CARSFARGGYTF

v_call: TRBV19
j_call: TRBJ2-3
clone_size: NA
cdr3_aa: CASSLVVADTQYF

v_call: TRBV6-2/TRBV6-3
j_call: TRBJ2-5
clone_size: NA
cdr3_aa: CASSSFLQGRRESQYF

v_call: TRBV20-1
j_call: TRBJ2-1
clone_size: few
cdr3_aa: CSALNARRANFYNEQFF

v_call: TRBV20-1
j_call: TRBJ2-1
clone_size: many
cdr3_aa: CSAEGLARADEQFF

v_call: TRBV28
j_call: TRBJ2-1
clone_size: few
cdr3_aa: CASSLEQGANEQFF

v_call: TRBV6-1
j_call: TRBJ1-5
clone_size: NA
cdr3_aa: CASSARQGRICYQPHHF

v_call: TRBV7-9
j_call: TRBJ2-3
clone_size: NA
cdr3_aa: CARSFRSTDTQYF

v_call: TRBV7-9
j_call: TRBJ1-2
clone_size: few
cdr3_aa: CASSAPDRVYGYTF

v_call: TRBV28
j_call: TRBJ1-5
clone_size: NA
cdr3_aa: CASSLGVLGQSAQHF

v_call: TRBV2
j_call: TRBJ1-1
clone_size: many
cdr3_aa: CASSDFQGTEAFF

v_call: TRBV20-1
j_call: TRBJ2-3
clone_size: NA
cdr3_aa: CSFFPSGTGPDTRYF

v_call: TRBV28
j_call: TRBJ2-7
clone_size: few
cdr3_aa: CASSTKLAGWVLGRSSYEQYF

v_call: TRBV28
j_call: TRBJ2-7
clone_size: many
cdr3_aa: CASSSRLADYEQYF

v_call: TRBV2
j_call: TRBJ2-3
clone_size: few
cdr3_aa: CACVGSSTDTQYF

v_call: TRBV2
j_call: TRBJ1-5
clone_size: NA
cdr3_aa: CASSSPGVIGVNNQHQHF

v_call: TRBV15
j_call: TRBJ2-7
clone_size: many
cdr3_aa: CATSSASGITPYEQYF

v_call: TRBV5-1
j_call: TRBJ1-4
clone_size: NA
cdr3_aa: CASSLAGGGATTNEKLFF

v_call: TRBV6-2/TRBV6-3
j_call: TRBJ1-1
clone_size: NA
cdr3_aa: CAISPLEGMLTEAFF

v_call: TRBV14
j_call: TRBJ2-1
clone_size: many
cdr3_aa: CASSQDMTSGRPQFF

v_call: TRBV4-1
j_call: TRBJ2-7
clone_size: NA
cdr3_aa: CASSQPAGGFEQYF

v_call: TRBV6-2/TRBV6-3
j_call: TRBJ2-6
clone_size: NA
cdr3_aa: CASGGVGANVLTF

v_call: TRBV20-1
j_call: TRBJ1-2
clone_size: NA
cdr3_aa: CIATQGARGYTF

v_call: TRBV19
j_call: TRBJ1-1
clone_size: NA
cdr3_aa: CASSPDVGGTEAFF

v_call: TRBV20-1
j_call: TRBJ2-5
clone_size: many
cdr3_aa: CSGLQAGGGGETQYF

v_call: TRBV18
j_call: TRBJ2-7
clone_size: few
cdr3_aa: CASSRDTYYEQYF

v_call: TRBV2
j_call: TRBJ2-7
clone_size: many
cdr3_aa: CASSDRGTGIYEQYF

v_call: TRBV5-1
j_call: TRBJ1-1
clone_size: many
cdr3_aa: CASSLAGGATEAFF

v_call: TRBV7-2
j_call: TRBJ1-1
clone_size: many
cdr3_aa: CASSFSVSEAFF

v_call: TRBV6-1
j_call: TRBJ2-2
clone_size: NA
cdr3_aa: CASRRLVAGELFF

v_call: TRBV7-2
j_call: TRBJ2-1
clone_size: many
cdr3_aa: CASSQRHRSGGQGNEQFF

v_call: TRBV18
j_call: TRBJ2-6
clone_size: few
cdr3_aa: CASSRSQLGANVLTF

v_call: TRBV20-1
j_call: TRBJ1-1
clone_size: NA
cdr3_aa: CSAREGQERVF

v_call: TRBV6-1
j_call: TRBJ2-3
clone_size: many
cdr3_aa: CASSDHGSVTDTQYF

v_call: TRBV5-4
j_call: TRBJ2-3
clone_size: NA
cdr3_aa: CASSAPGQGARDTQYF

v_call: TRBV28
j_call: TRBJ1-1
clone_size: NA
cdr3_aa: CASRPTGIKLNTEAFF

v_call: TRBV20-1
j_call: TRBJ2-7
clone_size: NA
cdr3_aa: CSAHKTGTGEQYF

v_call: TRBV3-1
j_call: TRBJ2-1
clone_size: many
cdr3_aa: CASSQLDTEQFF